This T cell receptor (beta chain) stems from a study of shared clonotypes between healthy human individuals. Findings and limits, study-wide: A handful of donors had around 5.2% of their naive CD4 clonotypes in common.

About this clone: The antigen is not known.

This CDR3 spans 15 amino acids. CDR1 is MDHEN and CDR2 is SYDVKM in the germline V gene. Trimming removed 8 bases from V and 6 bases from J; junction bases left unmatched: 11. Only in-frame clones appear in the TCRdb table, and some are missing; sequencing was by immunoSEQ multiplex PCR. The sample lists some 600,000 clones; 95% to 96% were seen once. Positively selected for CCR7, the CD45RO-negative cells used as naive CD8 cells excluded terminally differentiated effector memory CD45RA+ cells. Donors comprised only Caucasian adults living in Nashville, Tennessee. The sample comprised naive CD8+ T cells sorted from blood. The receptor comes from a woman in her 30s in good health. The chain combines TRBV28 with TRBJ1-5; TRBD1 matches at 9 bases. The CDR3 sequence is CASSLRGQGRQPQHF. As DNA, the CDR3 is TGTGCCAGCTCCCTTAGGGGACAGGGTCGTCAGCCCCAGCATTTT.